The source of this T cell receptor beta chain is a study of T cell repertoires in cytomegalovirus infection. This clonotype turned up a few times. Trimming left V 6 bases short and J 12 bases short, with 15 bases between. This CDR3 spans 11 amino acids. Germline values: CDR1 SQVTM, CDR2 ANQGSEA. Via MiXCR, TCRdb re-called the reads, giving one row per CDR3 protein. The repertoire holds fewer than 300,000 distinct CDR3 sequences, with about 25% as singletons. The genes are TRBV29-1 and TRBJ2-1; a possible D gene is TRBD2 (6 bases). This receptor was taken from a human donor in good health (CMV status not recorded). Some clones in this sample may be carry-over from other donors' samples. Sequencing used PBMCs. The CDR3 DNA is TGCAGCGTCCAGACTAGTAAAAGGCAGTTCTTC. Translation gives CSVQTSKRQFF.